This paragraph reports one T cell receptor (beta chain). Its specificity is not known. This entry is derived from a study of cytomegalovirus exposure and HLA in healthy donors. Overall study context: The roughly 660 first-cohort repertoires shared a platform with the roughly 130 validation repertoires, as reported in a later analysis. Findings and caveats of the study: Reported performance of the classifier showed diagnosis of cytomegalovirus status with high specificity and sensitivity.

Donors came from a validation cohort of about 120 subjects, distinct from the first 666-subject cohort. This table comes from immunoSEQ multiplex PCR, and its TCRdb copy is limited to in-frame clones, with some not included. Of 100,000 to 120,000 clones listed, around 90% are singletons. This clonotype was obtained from a woman under 30 in good health and CMV-seronegative. The sample consisted of PBMCs.

The CDR3 coding sequence is TGCGCCAGCAGCCTCGACGGGACAGGGTATTTGGGGGTGGCCTACGAGCAGTACTTC. As protein: CASSLDGTGYLGVAYEQYF. The rearrangement joins TRBV4-1 to TRBJ2-7; 9 bases are a match to TRBD1. This CDR3 has 19 amino acids. Trimming cost V 4 bases and J 2 bases; bases outside gene matches: 18. Germline assignment: CDR1 MGHRA and CDR2 YSYEKL.